Shown below are 19 T cell receptor beta chains from a single sample sequenced in a study of shared clonotypes between healthy human individuals. Produced via immunoSEQ multiplex PCR; TCRdb's table is partial and in-frame only. This table has approximately 340,000 clones, roughly 70% appearing once. Specimen: memory CD4+ T cells sorted from blood. Subset meaning: CD45RA-negative fraction. The receptors stem from a man aged 25 to 40 in good health.

The chain couples TRBV28 to TRBJ2-7; D unclear. The CDR3 spans 13 residues. Germline V gene data show CDR1 as MDHEN and CDR2 as SYDVKM. V lost 2 bases, J lost 2 bases, and 7 bases lay in between. CDR3 region: CASSLMYPYEQYF. In nucleotides, the CDR3 is TGTGCCAGCAGTTTAATGTATCCCTACGAGCAGTACTTC.

The chain is built from TRBV7-9 and TRBJ2-3, with TRBD2 matching 9 bases. The junction had 5 bases not matched to a gene; V was cut back by 5 bases and J by 5 bases. The germline CDR1 and CDR2 sequences are SEHNR and FQNEAQ (reference sequence). CDR3 length: 14 amino acids. The CDR3 DNA is TGTGCCAGCAGCATGGGACTAGCACAAGATACGCAGTATTTT. It translates to CASSMGLAQDTQYF.

The V and J genes are TRBV7-8 and TRBJ2-7, with 10 positions matching TRBD2. The CDR3 totals 17 residues. V was clipped by 3 bases and J by 9 bases; unmatched bases: 17. Germline V CDR1 and CDR2: SGHVS, FQNEAQ. The CDR3 loop is CASSLAVGLAGVGGQYF. The CDR3 DNA reads as TGTGCCAGCAGCTTGGCCGTGGGGCTAGCGGGAGTTGGGGGGCAGTACTTC.

The V gene is TRBV6-6, the J gene TRBJ1-4; unclear D gene. The CDR3 loop spans 14 amino acids. Trimming pared 4 bases from V and 6 bases from J, leaving 12 bases between. From germline, CDR1 is MNHNY and CDR2 SVGAGI (reference sequence). The CDR3 DNA follows: TGTGCCAGCAGTTTCAGCGGGCACGATGAAAAACTGTTTTTT. It is translated as CASSFSGHDEKLFF.

This clone occurred once. This sequence joins TRBV30 and TRBJ2-7, with a possible D match to TRBD2 (6 bases). Trimming stripped 3 bases from V and 2 bases from J, with 14 bases between. The germline gives CDR1 GTSNPN, CDR2 SVGIG (reference sequence). CDR3 length equals 14 residues. The CDR3 bases are TGTGCCTGGAGGGGCCCGGGGGAGCCCTACGAGCAGTACTTC. The encoded protein is CAWRGPGEPYEQYF.

This chain links TRBV28 with TRBJ1-1; 7 nucleotides match TRBD1. Unmatched junction bases numbered 16, after V lost 8 bases and J lost 4 bases. The CDR3 sequence is 16 residues long. The germline V gene has CDR1 MDHEN and CDR2 SYDVKM. CDR3 nucleotide sequence: TGTGCCAGCCCGCCCCCGGGTGCCAGGACAGGCACTGAAGCTTTCTTT. Translated: CASPPPGARTGTEAFF.

This clone was counted a few times. The V call is TRBV5-4, the J call TRBJ2-5; D may be TRBD2 (6 bases). In germline, CDR1 is SGHNT, CDR2 YYREEE (reference sequence). The CDR3 spans 15 residues. Trimming shortened V by 0 bases and J by 2 bases, and 11 bases separated the two germline ends. CDR3 DNA: TGTGCCAGCAGCTTGGTAGGCGGGACTCAAGAGACCCAGTACTTC. It yields the protein CASSLVGGTQETQYF. Full variable domain (remainder filled in from reference TRBV5-4 and TRBJ2-5): ETGVTQSPTHLIKTRGQQVTLRCSSQSGHNTVSWYQQALGQGPQFIFQYYREEENGRGNFPPRFSGLQFPNYSSELNVNALELDDSALYLCASSLVGGTQETQYFGPGTRLLVL.

V usage is TRBV19 and J usage is TRBJ2-1, with 8 bases lining up with TRBD2. The V segment lost 4 bases and the J segment 5 bases; nucleotides outside the gene matches: 7. The CDR3 loop spans 15 amino acids. CDR1 is LNHDA, CDR2 SQIVND, per germline (reference sequence). CDR3 sequence reads: CASSTGTRRNNEQFF. The CDR3 bases are TGTGCCAGTAGTACCGGGACTAGAAGAAACAATGAGCAGTTCTTC. The whole variable domain, filled in from reference TRBV19 and TRBJ2-1, reads DGGITQSPKYLFRKEGQNVTLSCEQNLNHDAMYWYRQDPGQGLRLIYYSQIVNDFQKGDIAEGYSVSREKKESFPLTVTSAQKNPTAFYLCASSTGTRRNNEQFFGPGTRLTVL.

This clone was recorded a few times. The identical CDR3 is also encoded by other nucleotide sequences in the sample. This chain connects TRBV29-1 to TRBJ2-7; 7 bases line up with TRBD1. Germline loops: CDR1 SQVTM, CDR2 ANQGSEA. The CDR3 loop spans 11 amino acids. V dropped 6 bases and J dropped 4; count of bases not matched to a gene: 3. This CDR3 reads CSVGTVYEQYF. The CDR3 DNA reads TGCAGCGTGGGGACAGTTTACGAGCAGTACTTC.

This clone was found once. This chain connects TRBV30 to TRBJ2-3, with D unclear. The CDR3 consists of 11 residues. The germline V gene has CDR1 GTSNPN and CDR2 SVGIG (reference sequence). V lost 2 bases and J 7 bases, leaving 7 bases between the germline ends. The CDR3 spells CAWSFSNTQYF. CDR3 DNA sequence: TGTGCCTGGAGTTTCTCAAATACGCAGTATTTT.

This clone was picked up many times. The rearrangement joins TRBV18 to TRBJ2-5, with TRBD1 matching 7 bases. V shed 0 bases and J 3 bases; nucleotides not matched to a gene: 1. The germline V gene has CDR1 KGHSH and CDR2 LQKENI. CDR3 size: 14 residues. The CDR3 bases are TGTGCCAGCTCACCACCGGGACAGAAAGAGACCCAGTACTTC. Amino acid sequence: CASSPPGQKETQYF.

This chain joins TRBV5-1 and TRBJ2-7, with TRBD2 matching 9 bases. The CDR3 extends over 14 amino acids. V trimming: 2 bases; J trimming: 7 bases; junction bases outside the gene matches: 7. CDR1 is SGHRS and CDR2 is YFSETQ in the germline V gene. CDR3 residues: CASSFAAGGGEQYF. CDR3 sequence (DNA): TGCGCCAGCAGCTTTGCAGCGGGAGGCGGGGAGCAGTACTTC.

This chain links TRBV2 with TRBJ1-3, with 8 bases matching TRBD1. The CDR3 is 14 amino acids. V lost 9 bases to trimming and J lost 1 base; unmatched junction nucleotides: 5. Germline CDR1 reads SNHLY; CDR2 reads FYNNEI. As DNA, the CDR3 is TGTGCCAGTGCAACAGGGGGTTCTGGAAACACCATATATTTT. Its translation: CASATGGSGNTIYF.

In nucleotides, the CDR3 is TGTGCCAGCAGTCCCCGTGAGTCGATCGGGGCTTTCTTT. As protein: CASSPRESIGAFF. The chain has TRBV6-5 and TRBJ1-1; no firm D call. This CDR3 contains 13 residues. Between the trimmed V and J ends, which lost 5 bases and 11 bases, there was a span of 18 bases. Germline values: CDR1 MNHEY, CDR2 SVGAGI.

The genes are TRBV7-9 and TRBJ2-7, with 8 bases lining up with TRBD1. The V gene's germline CDR1 is SEHNR and CDR2 FQNEAQ (reference sequence). V shed 4 bases and J 7 bases; nucleotides not matched to a gene: 6. The CDR3 runs 13 residues. The CDR3 DNA sequence: TGTGCCAGCAGCTATCAGGGGGCGGGAGAGCAGTACTTC. This sequence encodes CASSYQGAGEQYF.

As regards this clone: Other DNA sequences of this sample code for an identical CDR3. This sequence joins TRBV7-9 and TRBJ1-1; D gene ambiguous. Germline CDR1 SEHNR, CDR2 FQNEAQ (reference sequence). This CDR3 spans 12 amino acids. Deletions cut 2 bases from V and 4 bases from J, with 5 bases between. CDR3 DNA sequence: TGTGCCAGCAGCTTAAGAGGCACTGAAGCTTTCTTT. Its translation: CASSLRGTEAFF.

The chain has TRBV2 and TRBJ2-7, with D unresolved. Germline values: CDR1 SNHLY, CDR2 FYNNEI. V lost 6 bases to trimming and J lost 5 bases, with 11 bases between them. The length of the CDR3 is 12 residues. The CDR3 sequence is CASSQESDEQYF. In DNA form, the CDR3 reads TGTGCCAGCAGCCAGGAGAGCGACGAGCAGTACTTC.

J is TRBJ2-1 and V is TRBV7-2, with D possibly called TRBD1 or TRBD2 (7 bases each). The CDR3 is 15 residues long. Trimming pared 5 bases from V and 4 bases from J, leaving 15 bases between. Germline loops: CDR1 SGHTA, CDR2 FQGNSA. For the CDR3, the DNA is TGTGCCAGCAGCCGCAGGGGGGGAGCTTACAATGAGCAGTTCTTC. This translates into CASSRRGGAYNEQFF. Variable domain in full (rest from reference TRBV7-2 and TRBJ2-1): GAGVSQSPSNKVTEKGKDVELRCDPISGHTALYWYRQSLGQGLEFLIYFQGNSAPDKSGLPSDRFSAERTGGSVSTLTIQRTQQEDSAVYLCASSRRGGAYNEQFFGPGTRLTVL.

The chain is built from TRBV30 and TRBJ2-2, with a weak D call TRBD2 (6 bases). The CDR3 has 16 residues. Trimming left V 2 bases short and J 1 base short, with 14 bases between. From germline, CDR1 is GTSNPN and CDR2 SVGIG (reference sequence). CDR3 in DNA: TGTGCCTGGAGTAGGTTAAGGGGAGGGAACACCGGGGAGCTGTTTTTT. Protein sequence: CAWSRLRGGNTGELFF. Supplemented by reference TRBV30 and TRBJ2-2, the full variable domain reads SQTIHQWPATLVQPVGSPLSLECTVEGTSNPNLYWYRQAAGRGLQLLFYSVGIGQISSEVPQNLSASRPQDRQFILSSKKLLLSDSGFYLCAWSRLRGGNTGELFFGEGSRLTVL.